This T cell receptor beta chain was profiled in a study of T cell responses to AZD1222 COVID-19 vaccine. Some clones are missing from TCRdb's copy, which holds only in-frame ones; the method was immunoSEQ multiplex PCR. Of about 100,000 clones listed, about 87% were seen once; the top ten hold roughly 2%. The CDR3 has 13 amino acids. Germline V gene lookup returns CDR1 KGHSH and CDR2 LQKENI. After removal of 6 bases from V and 13 bases from J, the junction contained 13 bases not matched to a gene. The rearrangement links TRBV18 to TRBJ1-1; 8 bases match TRBD1. The receptor comes from an adult in good health. The sequences come from peripheral blood, collected on day 0 of AZD1222 vaccination. The CDR3 spells CASSPDRAPLGFF. In nucleotides, the CDR3 is TGTGCCAGCTCGCCGGACAGGGCCCCCCTGGGTTTCTTT.